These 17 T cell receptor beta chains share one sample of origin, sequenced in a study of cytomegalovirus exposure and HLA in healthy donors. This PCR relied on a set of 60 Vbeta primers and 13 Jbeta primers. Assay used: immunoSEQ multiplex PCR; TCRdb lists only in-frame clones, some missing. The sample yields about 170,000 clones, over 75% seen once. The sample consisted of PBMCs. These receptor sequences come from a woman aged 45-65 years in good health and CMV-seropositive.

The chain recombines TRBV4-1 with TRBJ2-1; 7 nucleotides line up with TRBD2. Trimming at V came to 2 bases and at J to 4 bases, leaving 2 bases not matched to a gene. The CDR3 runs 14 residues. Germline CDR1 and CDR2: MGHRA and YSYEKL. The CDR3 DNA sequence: TGCGCCAGCAGCCAACCTAGCGGATACAATGAGCAGTTCTTC. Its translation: CASSQPSGYNEQFF.

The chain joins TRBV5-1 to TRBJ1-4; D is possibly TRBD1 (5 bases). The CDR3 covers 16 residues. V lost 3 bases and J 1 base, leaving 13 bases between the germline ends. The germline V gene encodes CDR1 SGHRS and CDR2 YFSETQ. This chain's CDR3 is CASSSGDSRTNEKLFF. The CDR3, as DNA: TGCGCCAGCAGCTCGGGGGACTCCAGAACTAATGAAAAACTGTTTTTT.

The CDR3: CASSIGGTNTGELFF. DNA of the CDR3: TGTGCCAGTAGTATTGGGGGCACGAACACCGGGGAGCTGTTTTTT. The chain links TRBV19 to TRBJ2-2; tentative D call: TRBD1 (6 bases). Germline V CDR1 and CDR2: LNHDA, SQIVND (reference sequence). The CDR3 runs 15 residues. Trimming took 3 bases from V and 0 from J, leaving 8 bases between them.

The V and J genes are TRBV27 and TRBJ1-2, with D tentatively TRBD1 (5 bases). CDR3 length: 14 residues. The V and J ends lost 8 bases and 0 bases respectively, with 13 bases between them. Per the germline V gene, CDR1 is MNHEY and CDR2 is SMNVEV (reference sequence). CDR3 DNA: TGTGCCAGCGGGAGGGGTGATCCTAACTATGGCTACACCTTC. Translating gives CASGRGDPNYGYTF.

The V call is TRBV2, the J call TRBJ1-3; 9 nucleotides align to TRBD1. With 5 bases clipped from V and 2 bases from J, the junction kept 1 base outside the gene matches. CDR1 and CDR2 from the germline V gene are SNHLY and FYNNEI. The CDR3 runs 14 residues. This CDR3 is CASSRTGAGNTIYF. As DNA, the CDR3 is TGTGCCAGCAGTAGGACAGGGGCTGGAAACACCATATATTTT.

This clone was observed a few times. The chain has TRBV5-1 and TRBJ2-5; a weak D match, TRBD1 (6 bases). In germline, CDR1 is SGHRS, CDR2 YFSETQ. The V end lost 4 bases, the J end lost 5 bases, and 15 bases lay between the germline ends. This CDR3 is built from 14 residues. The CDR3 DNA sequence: TGCGCCAGCAGCCCGGACCACAGGGTCGAGACCCAGTACTTC. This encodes CASSPDHRVETQYF.

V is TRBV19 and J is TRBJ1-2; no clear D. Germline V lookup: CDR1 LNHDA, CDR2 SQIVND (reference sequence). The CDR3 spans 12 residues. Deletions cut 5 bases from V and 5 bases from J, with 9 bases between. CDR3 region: CASSPRQYGYTF. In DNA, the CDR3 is TGTGCCAGTAGTCCCCGTCAGTATGGCTACACCTTC.

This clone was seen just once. CDR3 in DNA: TGCGCCAGCAGCCAAGATCATTTAGCGGGGGGAACTAGCACAGATACGCAGTATTTT. Translating it yields CASSQDHLAGGTSTDTQYF. The V and J genes are TRBV4-1 and TRBJ2-3, with 10 bases aligning to TRBD2. Germline V gene sequence: CDR1 MGHRA, CDR2 YSYEKL. With 0 bases clipped from V and 0 bases from J, the junction kept 9 bases outside the gene matches. CDR3 length: 19 residues.

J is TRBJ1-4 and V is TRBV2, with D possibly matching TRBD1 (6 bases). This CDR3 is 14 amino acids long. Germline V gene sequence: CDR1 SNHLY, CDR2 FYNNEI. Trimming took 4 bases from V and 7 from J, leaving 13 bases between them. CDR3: CASSGGRDSEKLFF. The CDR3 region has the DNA TGTGCCAGCAGTGGGGGGCGAGATTCTGAAAAACTGTTTTTT.

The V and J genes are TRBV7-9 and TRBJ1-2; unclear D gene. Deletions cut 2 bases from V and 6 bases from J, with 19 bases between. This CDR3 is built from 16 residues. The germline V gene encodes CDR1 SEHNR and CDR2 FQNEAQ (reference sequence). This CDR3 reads CASSLMAASAGDGYTF. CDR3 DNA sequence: TGTGCCAGCAGCTTAATGGCAGCTAGCGCGGGCGATGGCTACACCTTC. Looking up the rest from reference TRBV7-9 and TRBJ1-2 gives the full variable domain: DTGVSQNPRHKITKRGQNVTFRCDPISEHNRLYWYRQTLGQGPEFLTYFQNEAQLEKSRLLSDRFSAERPKGSFSTLEIQRTEQGDSAMYLCASSLMAASAGDGYTFGSGTRLTVV.

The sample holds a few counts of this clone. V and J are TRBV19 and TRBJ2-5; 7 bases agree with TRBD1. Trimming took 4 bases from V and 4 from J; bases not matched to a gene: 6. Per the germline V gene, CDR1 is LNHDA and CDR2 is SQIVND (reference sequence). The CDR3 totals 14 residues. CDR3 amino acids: CASSTTHRGETQYF. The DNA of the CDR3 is TGTGCCAGTAGTACAACCCACAGGGGAGAGACCCAGTACTTC.

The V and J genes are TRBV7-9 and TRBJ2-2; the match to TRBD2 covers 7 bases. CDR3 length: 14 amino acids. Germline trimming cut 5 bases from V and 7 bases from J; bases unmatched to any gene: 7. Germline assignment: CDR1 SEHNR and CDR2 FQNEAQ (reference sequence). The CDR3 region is CASSLLAIDGELFF. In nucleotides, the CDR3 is TGTGCCAGCAGCCTACTAGCGATCGACGGGGAGCTGTTTTTT.

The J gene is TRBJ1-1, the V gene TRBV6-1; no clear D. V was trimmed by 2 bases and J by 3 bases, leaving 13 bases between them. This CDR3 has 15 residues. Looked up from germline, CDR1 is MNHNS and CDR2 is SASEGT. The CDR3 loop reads CASSEFRVEDTEAFF. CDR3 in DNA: TGTGCCAGCAGTGAATTTCGGGTAGAGGACACTGAAGCTTTCTTT.

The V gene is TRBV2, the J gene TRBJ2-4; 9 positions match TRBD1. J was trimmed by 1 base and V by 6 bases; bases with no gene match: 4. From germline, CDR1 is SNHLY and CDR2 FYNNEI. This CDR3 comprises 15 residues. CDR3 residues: CASRGTGLAKNIQYF. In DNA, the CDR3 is TGTGCCAGCAGGGGGACAGGGTTGGCCAAAAACATTCAGTACTTC. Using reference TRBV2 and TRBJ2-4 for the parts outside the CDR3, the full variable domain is EPEVTQTPSHQVTQMGQEVILRCVPISNHLYFYWYRQILGQKVEFLVSFYNNEISEKSEIFDDQFSVERPDGSNFTLKIRSTKLEDSAMYFCASRGTGLAKNIQYFGAGTRLSVL.

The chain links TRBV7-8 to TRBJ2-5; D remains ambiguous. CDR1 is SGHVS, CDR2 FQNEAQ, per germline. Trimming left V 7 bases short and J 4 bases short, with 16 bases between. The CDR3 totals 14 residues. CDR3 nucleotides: TGTGCCAGCACAACCGGGTGGTCCGGAGAGACCCAGTACTTC. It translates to CASTTGWSGETQYF.

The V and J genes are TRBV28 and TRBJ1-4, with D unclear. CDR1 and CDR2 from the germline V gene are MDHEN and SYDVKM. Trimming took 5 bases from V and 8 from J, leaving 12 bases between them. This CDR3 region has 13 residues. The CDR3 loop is CASSNHGREKLFF. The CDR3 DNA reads TGTGCCAGCAGTAACCACGGGAGGGAAAAACTGTTTTTT.

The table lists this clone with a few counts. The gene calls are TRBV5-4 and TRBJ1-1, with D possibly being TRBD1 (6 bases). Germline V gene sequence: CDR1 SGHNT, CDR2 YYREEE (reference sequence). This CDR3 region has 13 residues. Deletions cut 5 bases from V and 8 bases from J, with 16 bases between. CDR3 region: CASSPGQGAEAFF. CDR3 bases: TGTGCCAGCAGTCCGGGACAAGGGGCAGAAGCTTTCTTT.